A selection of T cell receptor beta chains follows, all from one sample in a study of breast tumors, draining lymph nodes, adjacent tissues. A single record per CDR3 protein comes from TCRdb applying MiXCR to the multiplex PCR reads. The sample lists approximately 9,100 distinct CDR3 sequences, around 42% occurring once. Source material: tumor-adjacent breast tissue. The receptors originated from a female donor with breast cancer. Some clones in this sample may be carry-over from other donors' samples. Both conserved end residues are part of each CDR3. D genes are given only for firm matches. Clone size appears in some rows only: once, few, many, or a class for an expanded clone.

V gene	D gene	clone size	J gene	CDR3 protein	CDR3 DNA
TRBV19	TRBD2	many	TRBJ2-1	CASSMASGRGEQFF	TGTGCCAGTAGTATGGCTAGCGGGAGGGGTGAGCAGTTCTTC
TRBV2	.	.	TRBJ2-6	CASRMEASGANVLTF	TGTGCCAGCAGAATGGAGGCCTCTGGGGCCAACGTCCTGACTTTC
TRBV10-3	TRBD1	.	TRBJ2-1	CAISNDRVDEQFF	TGTGCCATCAGTAACGACAGGGTGGATGAGCAGTTCTTC
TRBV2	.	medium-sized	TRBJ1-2	CASSLLLNYGYTF	TGTGCCAGCAGTCTCCTGCTTAACTATGGCTACACCTTC
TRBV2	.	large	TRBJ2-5	CASSDKLTRAQYF	TGTGCCAGCAGTGACAAGTTGACTAGGGCCCAGTACTTC
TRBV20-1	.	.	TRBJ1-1	CSARGQPWGTEAFF	TGCAGTGCTAGAGGTCAGCCTTGGGGTACTGAAGCTTTCTTT
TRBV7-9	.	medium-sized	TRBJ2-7	CASSLALGRGASSYEQYF	TGTGCCAGCAGCTTAGCGTTGGGTAGGGGGGCCTCCTCCTACGAGCAGTACTTC
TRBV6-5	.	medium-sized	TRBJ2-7	CASSYSGFYEQYF	TGTGCCAGCAGTTACTCAGGGTTCTACGAGCAGTACTTC
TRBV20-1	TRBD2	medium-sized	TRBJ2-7	CSASGTSGRRAYEQYF	TGCAGTGCTAGCGGGACTAGCGGGAGGAGGGCCTACGAGCAGTACTTC
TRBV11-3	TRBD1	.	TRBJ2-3	CASSTRGTHTDTQYF	TGTGCCAGCAGCACCAGGGGGACCCACACAGATACGCAGTATTTT
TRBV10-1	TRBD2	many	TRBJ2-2	CARGTGRLAGGSTGELFF	TGCGCCAGGGGGACAGGCCGACTAGCGGGAGGTAGCACCGGGGAGCTGTTTTTT
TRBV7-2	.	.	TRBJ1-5	CASSLGPQGTQHF	TGTGCCAGCAGCTTAGGGCCCCAGGGGACCCAGCATTTT
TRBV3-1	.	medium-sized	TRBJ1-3	CASRLGTGNTIYF	TGTGCCAGCAGGCTTGGGACTGGAAACACCATATATTTT
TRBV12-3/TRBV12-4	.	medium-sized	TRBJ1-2	CASSFGQFNYGYTF	TGTGCCAGCAGTTTCGGACAATTTAACTATGGCTACACCTTC
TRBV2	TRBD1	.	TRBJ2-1	CASIPGTGHNEQFF	TGTGCCAGCATCCCCGGGACAGGGCACAATGAGCAGTTCTTC
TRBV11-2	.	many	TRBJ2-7	CASSLGGGGWEQYF	TGTGCCAGCAGCTTAGGAGGGGGTGGGTGGGAGCAGTACTTC
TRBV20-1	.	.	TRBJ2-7	CSASRMGTQSSYEQYF	TGCAGTGCCAGCAGAATGGGGACCCAGAGCTCCTACGAGCAGTACTTC
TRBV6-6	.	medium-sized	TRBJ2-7	CASRPGGQMEQYF	TGTGCCAGCAGACCCGGGGGCCAGATGGAGCAGTACTTC
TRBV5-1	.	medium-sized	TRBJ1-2	CASSASQGWDGYTF	TGCGCCAGCAGCGCATCACAGGGTTGGGATGGCTACACCTTC
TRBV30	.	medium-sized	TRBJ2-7	CAWSVDAVSYEQYF	TGTGCCTGGAGTGTAGACGCAGTCTCCTACGAGCAGTACTTC
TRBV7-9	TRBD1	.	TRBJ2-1	CASSQGDYNEQFF	TGTGCCAGCAGCCAGGGGGACTACAATGAGCAGTTCTTC
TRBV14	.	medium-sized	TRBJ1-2	CASSQTGTASGYTF	TGTGCCAGCAGCCAGACCGGGACGGCGAGCGGCTACACCTTC
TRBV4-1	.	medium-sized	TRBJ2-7	CVSSQDSPGPYEQYF	TGCGTCAGCAGCCAAGATTCCCCGGGACCCTACGAGCAGTACTTC
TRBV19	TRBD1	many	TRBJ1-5	CASRSGGRRQPQHF	TGTGCCAGCCGATCAGGGGGCAGGCGTCAGCCCCAGCATTTT
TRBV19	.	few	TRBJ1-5	CASRVTGGNQPQHF	TGTGCCAGTAGGGTGACAGGCGGCAATCAGCCCCAGCATTTT
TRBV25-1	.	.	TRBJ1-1	CASSVLDGNTEAFF	TGTGCCAGCAGTGTACTGGACGGGAACACTGAAGCTTTCTTT
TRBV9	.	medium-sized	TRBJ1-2	CASSVDGGGGYTF	TGTGCCAGCAGCGTTGACGGGGGTGGTGGCTACACCTTC
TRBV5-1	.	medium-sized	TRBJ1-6	CASSTGQGNSPLHF	TGCGCCAGCAGCACCGGTCAGGGGAATTCACCCCTCCACTTT
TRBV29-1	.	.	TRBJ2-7	CSVEDGEFYEQYF	TGCAGCGTTGAAGATGGGGAGTTCTACGAGCAGTACTTC
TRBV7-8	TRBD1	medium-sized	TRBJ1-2	CASSHRTGEVDGYTF	TGTGCCAGCAGCCACAGGACAGGGGAAGTAGACGGCTACACCTTC
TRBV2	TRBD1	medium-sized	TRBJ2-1	CASRDRTLEQFF	TGTGCCAGCAGGGACAGGACTCTTGAGCAGTTCTTC
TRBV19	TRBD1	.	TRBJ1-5	CASSIKQGNQPQHF	TGTGCCAGTAGTATAAAACAGGGGAATCAGCCCCAGCATTTT